This T cell receptor beta chain was sequenced during a study of CD8+ T cells in alopecia areata. Study overall: Tofacitinib therapy took 6 to 18 months; 6 months off drug came after.

As the sequencing template, cDNA was produced by extracting RNA and reverse transcribing it. Clones were read by immunoSEQ multiplex PCR, and TCRdb kept only the in-frame ones, dropping some. Here the sample spans about 180,000 clones, roughly 60% being singletons. Indicated treatment: oral pan-JAK inhibitor, 5-10 mg twice daily. The germline V gene encodes CDR1 SGHDT and CDR2 YYEEEE. The CDR3 has 16 amino acids. V was trimmed by 4 bases and J by 5 bases, leaving 19 bases between them. As for this clone: This likely reflects a read error, since a far larger clone is one base away.

The chain employs TRBV5-6 and TRBJ2-1; tentative D call: TRBD2 (5 bases). The receptor was derived from a human donor with alopecia areata. Here the sequenced sample was CD4+ T cells sorted from blood, taken at approximately week 55, from a patient treated with tofacitinib. The CDR3 DNA sequence: TGTGCCAGCAGCCCAATAGGCGGGTGGATTGACAATGAGCAGTTCTTC. As protein: CASSPIGGWIDNEQFF.